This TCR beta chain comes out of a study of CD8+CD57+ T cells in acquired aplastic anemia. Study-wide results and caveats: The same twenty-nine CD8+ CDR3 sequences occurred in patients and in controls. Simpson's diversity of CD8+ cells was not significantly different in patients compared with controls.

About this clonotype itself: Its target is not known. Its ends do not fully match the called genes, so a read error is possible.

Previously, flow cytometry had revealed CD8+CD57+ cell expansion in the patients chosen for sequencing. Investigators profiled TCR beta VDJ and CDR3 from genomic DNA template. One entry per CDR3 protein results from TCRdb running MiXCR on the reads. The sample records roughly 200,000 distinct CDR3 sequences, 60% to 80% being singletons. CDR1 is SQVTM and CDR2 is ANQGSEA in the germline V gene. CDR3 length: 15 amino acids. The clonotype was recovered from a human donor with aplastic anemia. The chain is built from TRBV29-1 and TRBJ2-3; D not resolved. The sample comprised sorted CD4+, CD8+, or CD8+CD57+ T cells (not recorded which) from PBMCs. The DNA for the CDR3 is TGCAGTGTTGAATTTGGCCTCATCTGGACAGATACGCAGTATTTT. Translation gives CSVEFGLIWTDTQYF.